This TCR beta chain was recorded in a study of cytomegalovirus exposure and HLA in healthy donors. Regarding the study as a whole: Cytomegalovirus-associated status was assigned to 150 to 200 TCR beta chains.

The primer mix had 60 Vbeta and 13 Jbeta primers. The method was immunoSEQ multiplex PCR; TCRdb's version includes in-frame clones alone and lacks a portion of them. The sample shows over 150,000 clones, 81% of them seen only once. CDR3 length: 15 amino acids. Germline CDR1 reads SGHTA; CDR2 reads FQGNSA. Trimming shortened V by 2 bases and J by 2 bases, and 9 bases separated the two germline ends. Comments on this clone: The antigen remains unidentified.

This sequence joins TRBV7-2 and TRBJ2-2; no clear D gene. This sequence was found in a woman between 45 and 60 years old in good health and CMV-seronegative. The sample was PBMCs. The CDR3 loop reads CASSLHQANTGELFF. The CDR3 DNA reads as TGTGCCAGCAGCTTACACCAGGCAAACACCGGGGAGCTGTTTTTT. Filled out from reference TRBV7-2 and TRBJ2-2, the complete variable domain reads GAGVSQSPSNKVTEKGKDVELRCDPISGHTALYWYRQSLGQGLEFLIYFQGNSAPDKSGLPSDRFSAERTGGSVSTLTIQRTQQEDSAVYLCASSLHQANTGELFFGEGSRLTVL.